In this sample, the clone carrying this TCR beta chain turned up a few times. Its antigen remains unidentified. The source of the sample is a study of beta chain features in type 1 diabetes. Overall study: The study examined 107,917,701 sorted cells across all samples.

CD45RO/CCR7/CD25/CD127/CD95/CD27 staining was used to isolate CD4+ naive, central memory, regulatory and stem cell-like memory cells by sorting. The ends lost 6 bases at V and 4 bases at J; junction bases unmatched: 2. This CDR3 spans 12 amino acids. Germline lookup yields CDR1 LNHDA and CDR2 SQIVND (reference sequence). Overall study results and limits: Fewer junction insertions and more nucleotide deletions appeared in type 1 diabetes patients. In comparison with healthy donors, patients had naive, central memory and Treg TCRB repertoires that appeared more similar. All four CD4+ subsets from Type 1 diabetes patients carried moderately but significantly shorter TCRB CDR3s.

Every bit of the isolated RNA underwent reverse transcription, so sequencing read expressed TCRB transcripts. Profiling relied on immunoSEQ multiplex PCR, and the TCRdb table lists in-frame clones only, not all of them. This sample yields 600,000 to 750,000 clones, of which under 15% are seen a single time; around 0.12% belongs to the top ten. The TCR sequence derives from a man under 40 with type 1 diabetes. The sample taken for sequencing was naive CD4+ T cells from blood. This rearrangement joins TRBV19 to TRBJ1-2; 7 nucleotides agree with TRBD1. The CDR3 protein is CASRQGSYGYTF. CDR3 bases: TGTGCCAGTAGACAGGGGAGCTATGGCTACACCTTC.